The 5 T cell receptor beta chains below come from one sample, sequenced in a study of T cells in Graves' hyperthyroidism and ophthalmopathy (dated by TCRdb to about 2019). Libraries were prepared through multiplex PCR. TCRdb names Illumina HiSeq 2000 as the instrument used. TCR beta CDR3 regions were amplified from RNA transcripts. For the first round of RT-PCR on the TCR CDR3, the HTBI primer set was used together with the Qiagen OneStep RT-PCR kit. The public reads were quality trimmed at Q25 with fastp and then assembled into clones with MiXCR by TCRdb, keeping productive beta chains. Identical CDR3 protein sequences are pooled into one entry, listed with their most common genes and DNA. Within this sample are about 840,000 distinct CDR3 sequences, with about two fifths of them counted one time only. The ten most abundant clones make up approximately 8.7% of the sample. The material sequenced was blood. All receptors derive from a young man with Graves' hyperthyroidism.

Only a few counts were recorded for this clonotype. In DNA form, the CDR3 reads TGTGCCAGCAGTGATCCGTCGGAAGCCTACGAGCAGTACTTC. Residues: CASSDPSEAYEQYF. The rearrangement links TRBV14 to TRBJ2-7; D not certain. The V end was cut by 6 bases, the J end by 2 bases, with 14 bases between. Germline V gene data show CDR1 as SGHDN and CDR2 as FVKESK. This CDR3 is 14 amino acids long.

The chain joins TRBV9 to TRBJ2-2; 9 bases fit TRBD1. The V gene end was trimmed by 1 base and the J gene end by 4 bases; junction bases not matched to a gene: 5. CDR1 and CDR2 from the germline V gene are SGDLS and YYNGEE. The CDR3 length is 16 residues. The chain's CDR3 is CASSVSWTGVTGELFF. In DNA, the CDR3 is TGTGCCAGCAGCGTAAGCTGGACAGGGGTCACCGGGGAGCTGTTTTTT.

There are many counts of this clonotype. V gene TRBV25-1 combines with J gene TRBJ2-2; TRBD2 agrees at 7 bases. CDR3 length: 17 amino acids. Germline V gene lookup returns CDR1 MGHDK and CDR2 SYGVNS. V shed 2 bases and J 2 bases; nucleotides not matched to a gene: 8. The CDR3 nucleotides read TGTGCCAGCAGTGAAACGACTAGCTCGAGTAACACCGGGGAGCTGTTTTTT. This codes for CASSETTSSSNTGELFF.

This clonotype was found a few times. The V and J genes are TRBV10-3 and TRBJ1-2; perhaps TRBD1 as D (5 bases). Trimming removed 10 bases at V and 8 bases at J, with 17 bases between. The CDR3 covers 12 residues. Germline loops: CDR1 ENHRY, CDR2 SYGVKD. The CDR3 is CASREVEGGYTF. The DNA for the CDR3 is TGTGCCAGCAGGGAAGTCGAAGGGGGCTACACCTTC.

A few counts support this clonotype. CDR3 coding DNA: TGTGCCAGTAGTATTATGGCAGGGGGGACCTACGAGCAGTACTTC. Amino acids: CASSIMAGGTYEQYF. The chain uses TRBV19 and TRBJ2-7; D may be TRBD1 (7 bases). Germline CDR1 is LNHDA and CDR2 is SQIVND (reference sequence). The CDR3 runs to 15 residues. V was trimmed by 3 bases and J by 2 bases, leaving 14 bases between them.